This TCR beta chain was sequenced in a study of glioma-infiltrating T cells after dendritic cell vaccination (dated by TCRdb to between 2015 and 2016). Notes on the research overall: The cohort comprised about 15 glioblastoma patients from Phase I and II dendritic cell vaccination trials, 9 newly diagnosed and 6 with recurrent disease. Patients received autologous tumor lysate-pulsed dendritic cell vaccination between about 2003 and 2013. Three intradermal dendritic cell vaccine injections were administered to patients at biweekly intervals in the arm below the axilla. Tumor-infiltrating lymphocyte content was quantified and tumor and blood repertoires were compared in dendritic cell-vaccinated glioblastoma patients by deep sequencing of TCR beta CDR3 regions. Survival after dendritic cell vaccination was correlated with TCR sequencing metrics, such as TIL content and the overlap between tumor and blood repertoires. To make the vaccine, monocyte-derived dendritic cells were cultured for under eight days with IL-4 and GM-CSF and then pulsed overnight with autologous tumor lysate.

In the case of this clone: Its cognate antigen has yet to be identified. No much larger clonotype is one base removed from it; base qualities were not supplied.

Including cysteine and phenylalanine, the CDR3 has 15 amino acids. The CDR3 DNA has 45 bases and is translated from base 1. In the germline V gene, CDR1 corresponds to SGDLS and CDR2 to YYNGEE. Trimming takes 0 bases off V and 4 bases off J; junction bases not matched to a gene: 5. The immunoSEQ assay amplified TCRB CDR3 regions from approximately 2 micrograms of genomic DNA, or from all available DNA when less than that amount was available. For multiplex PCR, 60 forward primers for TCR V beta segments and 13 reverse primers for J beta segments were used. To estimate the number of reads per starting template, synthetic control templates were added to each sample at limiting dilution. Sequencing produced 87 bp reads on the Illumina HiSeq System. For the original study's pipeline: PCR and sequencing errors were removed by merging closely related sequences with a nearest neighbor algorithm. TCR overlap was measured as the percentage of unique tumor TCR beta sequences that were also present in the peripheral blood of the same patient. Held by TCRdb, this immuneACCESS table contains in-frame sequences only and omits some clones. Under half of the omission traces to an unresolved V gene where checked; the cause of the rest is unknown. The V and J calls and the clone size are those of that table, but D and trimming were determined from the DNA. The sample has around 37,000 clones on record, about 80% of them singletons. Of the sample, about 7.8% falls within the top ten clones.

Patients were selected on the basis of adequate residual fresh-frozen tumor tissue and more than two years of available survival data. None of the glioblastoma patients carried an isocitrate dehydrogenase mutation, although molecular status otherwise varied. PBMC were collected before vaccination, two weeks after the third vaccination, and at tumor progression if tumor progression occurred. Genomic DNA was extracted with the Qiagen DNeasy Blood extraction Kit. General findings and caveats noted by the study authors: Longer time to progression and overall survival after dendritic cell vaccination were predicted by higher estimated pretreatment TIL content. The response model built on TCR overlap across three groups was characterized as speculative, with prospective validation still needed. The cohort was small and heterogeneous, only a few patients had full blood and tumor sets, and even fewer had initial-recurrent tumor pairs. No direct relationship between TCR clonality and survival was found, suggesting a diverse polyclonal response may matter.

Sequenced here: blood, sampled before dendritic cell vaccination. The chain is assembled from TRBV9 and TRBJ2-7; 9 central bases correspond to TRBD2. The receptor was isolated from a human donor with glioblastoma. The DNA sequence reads TGTGCCAGCAGCGTAGAGGGCGGGGGGGCGTACGAGCAGTACTTC. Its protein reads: CASSVEGGGAYEQYF. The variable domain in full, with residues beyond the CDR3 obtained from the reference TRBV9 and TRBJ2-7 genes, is DSGVTQTPKHLITATGQRVTLRCSPRSGDLSVYWYQQSLDQGLQFLIQYYNGEERAKGNILERFSAQQFPDLHSELNLSSLELGDSALYFCASSVEGGGAYEQYFGPGTRLTVT.